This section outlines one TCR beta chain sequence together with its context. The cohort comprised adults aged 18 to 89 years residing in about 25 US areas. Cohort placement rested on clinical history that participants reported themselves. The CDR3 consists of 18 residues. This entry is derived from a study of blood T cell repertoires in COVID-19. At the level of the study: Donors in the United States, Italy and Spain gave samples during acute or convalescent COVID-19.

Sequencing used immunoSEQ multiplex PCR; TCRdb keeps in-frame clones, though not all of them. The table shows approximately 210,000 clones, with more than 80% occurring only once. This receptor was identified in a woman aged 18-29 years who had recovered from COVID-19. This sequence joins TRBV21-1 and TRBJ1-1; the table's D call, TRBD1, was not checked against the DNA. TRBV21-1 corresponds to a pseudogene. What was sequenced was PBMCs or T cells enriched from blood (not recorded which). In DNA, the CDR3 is TGTGCCAGCAGCAAATTGAAGAAGGACAGGGGGCTGAGCACTGAAGCTTTCTTT. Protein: CASSKLKKDRGLSTEAFF.